These 17 T cell receptor beta chains were all obtained from the same sample, sequenced in a study of OX40 agonist ivuxolimab in advanced cancers. The assay was immunoSEQ multiplex PCR, and TCRdb's table has in-frame clones only and misses some. The sample carries about 94,000 clones, about nine tenths recorded once. This material consisted of CD4+ or CD8+ T cells sorted from blood, taken in a trial of the OX40 agonist ivuxolimab. The receptors originated from an adult with an advanced solid tumor such as melanoma, head and neck, liver or kidney cancer.

This clone appeared once. The genes are TRBV9 and TRBJ1-1; 7 bases are shared with TRBD1. The CDR3 loop spans 16 amino acids. The germline gives CDR1 SGDLS, CDR2 YYNGEE. V lost 2 bases, J lost 7 bases, and 14 bases stayed unmatched. The CDR3 here is CASSVLVVRGHGEAFF. The DNA for the CDR3 is TGTGCCAGCAGCGTCCTCGTGGTAAGGGGGCACGGTGAAGCTTTCTTT.

This clone was recorded only once. The V and J genes are TRBV27 and TRBJ1-1; the D gene is possibly TRBD1 (6 bases). The germline gives CDR1 MNHEY, CDR2 SMNVEV (reference sequence). Between the trimmed V and J ends, which lost 2 bases and 3 bases, there was a span of 22 bases. The CDR3 is 18 amino acids. The CDR3 DNA reads TGTGCCAGCAGTTTAAGGCCGGGGGGGCACAACCGGGACACTGAAGCTTTCTTT. Amino acid sequence: CASSLRPGGHNRDTEAFF.

The rearrangement joins TRBV10-3 to TRBJ1-6, with 8 nucleotides matching TRBD1. V lost 7 bases, J lost 5 bases, and 4 bases stayed unmatched. CDR3 length equals 14 residues. Germline-derived CDR1 and CDR2 are ENHRY and SYGVKD. The CDR3: CAINDRGDNSPLHF. Here the CDR3 DNA reads TGTGCCATCAATGACAGGGGTGATAATTCACCCCTCCACTTT.

In its sample, this clone was seen a few times. The chain joins TRBV7-3 to TRBJ1-6; TRBD1 matches at 10 bases. With V trimmed by 4 bases and J by 10 bases, 4 bases remained unmatched. Germline loops: CDR1 SGHTA, CDR2 FQGTGA. This CDR3 spans 14 amino acids. The CDR3 DNA reads as TGTGCCAGCAGCTCGACAGGGGGCCGGTCACCCCTCCACTTT. Encoded protein: CASSSTGGRSPLHF.

The chain recombines TRBV18 with TRBJ1-1, with D possibly being TRBD1 (5 bases). There are 13 residues in the CDR3. Per germline, CDR1 KGHSH and CDR2 LQKENI. Trimming removed 2 bases at V and 5 bases at J, with 9 bases between. The CDR3 here is CASSPGGETEAFF. CDR3 in DNA: TGTGCCAGCTCACCAGGGGGGGAAACTGAAGCTTTCTTT.

V usage is TRBV6-6 and J usage is TRBJ2-5; 12 nucleotides line up with TRBD2. Germline loops: CDR1 MNHNY, CDR2 SVGAGI (reference sequence). With 5 bases clipped from V and 5 bases from J, the junction kept 6 bases outside the gene matches. The CDR3 loop spans 15 amino acids. CDR3 nucleotides: TGTGCCAGCAGTCCTAGCGGGGGGGCCTGGGAGACCCAGTACTTC. Translation gives CASSPSGGAWETQYF.

This clone was seen only once. The CDR3 coding sequence is TGCGCCAGCAGCCAATTCGCTGAGGCAGGGTACGGCTACACCTTC. Translating it yields CASSQFAEAGYGYTF. The rearrangement joins TRBV4-3 to TRBJ1-2; D possibly corresponds to TRBD1 (5 bases). CDR3 length: 15 amino acids. V shed 2 bases and J shed 8 bases, with 18 bases lying between them. CDR1 and CDR2 from the germline V gene are LGHNA and YSLEER.

This chain links TRBV30 with TRBJ2-2; D may be TRBD2 (5 bases). This CDR3 is 11 amino acids long. Germline CDR1 GTSNPN, CDR2 SVGIG (reference sequence). Trimming removed 4 bases at V and 6 bases at J, with 6 bases between. For the CDR3, the DNA is TGTGCCTGGATGGAGGCCGGGGAGCTGTTTTTT. This translates into CAWMEAGELFF.

The chain recombines TRBV11-1 with TRBJ2-5; D may be TRBD2 (6 bases). V shed 5 bases and J shed 4 bases, with 14 bases lying between them. The V gene's germline CDR1 is SGHAT and CDR2 FQDESV (reference sequence). The CDR3 spans 14 residues. In DNA, the CDR3 is TGTGCCAGCAGCCCCAAAACGGGGGTAGAGACCCAGTACTTC. It is translated as CASSPKTGVETQYF.

The genes are TRBV29-1 and TRBJ2-7, with TRBD1 identical over 8 bases. The V segment lost 4 bases and the J segment 7 bases; nucleotides outside the gene matches: 9. CDR1 SQVTM and CDR2 ANQGSEA come from the germline V gene. The CDR3 runs to 13 residues. Here the CDR3 DNA reads TGCAGCGTTGCACAGGGGGGCCTGGGGGAGCAGTACTTC. This codes for CSVAQGGLGEQYF.

Comment on this clone: One end of the junction varies from germline; a read error may be responsible. The V gene is TRBV6-1, the J gene TRBJ2-3, with D possibly being TRBD1 or TRBD2 (6 bases each). Germline loops: CDR1 MNHNS, CDR2 SASEGT. The length of the CDR3 is 15 residues. CDR3 in DNA: TGTGCCAGCAGGGAAGGGGGGAGTAATTCAGATACGCAGTATTTT. This translates into CASREGGSNSDTQYF.

The chain is built from TRBV6-5 and TRBJ1-6; D is undetermined. V shed 2 bases and J shed 5 bases, with 13 bases lying between them. Germline V lookup: CDR1 MNHEY, CDR2 SVGAGI. This CDR3 region has 16 residues. The CDR3 nucleotides read TGTGCCAGCAGTTACACGGCGGGTCGCAATAATTCACCCCTCCACTTT. Protein: CASSYTAGRNNSPLHF.

The chain recombines TRBV19 with TRBJ2-5; maybe TRBD2 (5 bases). V dropped 7 bases and J dropped 2 bases, with 11 bases sitting between them. The germline CDR1 and CDR2 sequences are LNHDA and SQIVND (reference sequence). CDR3 length: 13 amino acids. The CDR3, as DNA: TGTGCCAGTATTGGAAGCGGACAAGAGACCCAGTACTTC. This encodes CASIGSGQETQYF. Full variable domain (rest looked up from reference TRBV19 and TRBJ2-5): DGGITQSPKYLFRKEGQNVTLSCEQNLNHDAMYWYRQDPGQGLRLIYYSQIVNDFQKGDIAEGYSVSREKKESFPLTVTSAQKNPTAFYLCASIGSGQETQYFGPGTRLLVL.

The rearrangement joins TRBV5-1 to TRBJ2-1; 8 bases match TRBD1. V lost 2 bases to trimming and J lost 7 bases; unmatched junction nucleotides: 8. The CDR3 covers 15 residues. From germline, CDR1 is SGHRS and CDR2 YFSETQ. This CDR3 is CASSFQGAHGNEQFF. The CDR3 coding sequence is TGCGCCAGCAGCTTTCAGGGGGCGCACGGGAATGAGCAGTTCTTC.

The chain recombines TRBV18 with TRBJ1-3; 12 positions match TRBD1. J gave up 3 bases and V 3 bases, and 3 bases lay outside the gene matches. CDR1 and CDR2 (germline): KGHSH, LQKENI. This CDR3 contains 16 residues. The CDR3, as DNA: TGTGCCAGCTCACCGGGACAGGGGGCGTTTGGAAACACCATATATTTT. Amino acid sequence: CASSPGQGAFGNTIYF. Full variable domain (missing parts from reference TRBV18 and TRBJ1-3): NAGVMQNPRHLVRRRGQEARLRCSPMKGHSHVYWYRQLPEEGLKFMVYLQKENIIDESGMPKERFSAEFPKEGPSILRIQQVVRGDSAAYFCASSPGQGAFGNTIYFGEGSWLTVV.

This clone was counted once. The chain carries TRBV19 and TRBJ2-5; 7 positions match TRBD1. V lost 5 bases and J lost 4; bases outside the gene matches: 13. This CDR3 has 16 residues. In germline, CDR1 is LNHDA, CDR2 SQIVND (reference sequence). The chain's CDR3 is CASSANRGRSVETQYF. The CDR3 coding sequence is TGTGCCAGTAGTGCGAACAGGGGTCGTAGCGTAGAGACCCAGTACTTC.

The V gene is TRBV4-1, the J gene TRBJ2-7; 8 nucleotides agree with TRBD2. The V gene end was trimmed by 4 bases and the J gene end by 3 bases; junction bases not matched to a gene: 14. Germline CDR1 reads MGHRA; CDR2 reads YSYEKL. This CDR3 has 17 residues. CDR3 sequence: CASSRPPGAGADYEQYF. In nucleotides, the CDR3 is TGCGCCAGCAGCCGACCTCCTGGAGCGGGGGCTGACTACGAGCAGTACTTC.